The clone carrying this T cell receptor beta chain was counted only a few times. What it recognizes is unknown. The sample comes from a study of shared clonotypes between healthy human individuals. Study-level results: Sequencing depth was expected to affect clonotype sharing among donors.

Only in-frame clones appear in the TCRdb table, and some are missing; sequencing was by immunoSEQ multiplex PCR. This table holds about 490,000 clones, 70% to 80% found once. The CDR3 has 14 amino acids. Trimming took 2 bases from V and 2 from J, leaving 9 bases between them. Germline CDR1 is SGHDN and CDR2 is FVKESK. This rearrangement joins TRBV14 to TRBJ2-5; D remains unclear. The clonotype originates from a woman aged 35 to 49 in good health. Some clones in this sample may be carry-over from other donors' samples. The specimen sequenced was PBMCs. DNA of the CDR3: TGTGCCAGCAGCCAATTTCAGGTACAAGAGACCCAGTACTTC. It yields the protein CASSQFQVQETQYF.